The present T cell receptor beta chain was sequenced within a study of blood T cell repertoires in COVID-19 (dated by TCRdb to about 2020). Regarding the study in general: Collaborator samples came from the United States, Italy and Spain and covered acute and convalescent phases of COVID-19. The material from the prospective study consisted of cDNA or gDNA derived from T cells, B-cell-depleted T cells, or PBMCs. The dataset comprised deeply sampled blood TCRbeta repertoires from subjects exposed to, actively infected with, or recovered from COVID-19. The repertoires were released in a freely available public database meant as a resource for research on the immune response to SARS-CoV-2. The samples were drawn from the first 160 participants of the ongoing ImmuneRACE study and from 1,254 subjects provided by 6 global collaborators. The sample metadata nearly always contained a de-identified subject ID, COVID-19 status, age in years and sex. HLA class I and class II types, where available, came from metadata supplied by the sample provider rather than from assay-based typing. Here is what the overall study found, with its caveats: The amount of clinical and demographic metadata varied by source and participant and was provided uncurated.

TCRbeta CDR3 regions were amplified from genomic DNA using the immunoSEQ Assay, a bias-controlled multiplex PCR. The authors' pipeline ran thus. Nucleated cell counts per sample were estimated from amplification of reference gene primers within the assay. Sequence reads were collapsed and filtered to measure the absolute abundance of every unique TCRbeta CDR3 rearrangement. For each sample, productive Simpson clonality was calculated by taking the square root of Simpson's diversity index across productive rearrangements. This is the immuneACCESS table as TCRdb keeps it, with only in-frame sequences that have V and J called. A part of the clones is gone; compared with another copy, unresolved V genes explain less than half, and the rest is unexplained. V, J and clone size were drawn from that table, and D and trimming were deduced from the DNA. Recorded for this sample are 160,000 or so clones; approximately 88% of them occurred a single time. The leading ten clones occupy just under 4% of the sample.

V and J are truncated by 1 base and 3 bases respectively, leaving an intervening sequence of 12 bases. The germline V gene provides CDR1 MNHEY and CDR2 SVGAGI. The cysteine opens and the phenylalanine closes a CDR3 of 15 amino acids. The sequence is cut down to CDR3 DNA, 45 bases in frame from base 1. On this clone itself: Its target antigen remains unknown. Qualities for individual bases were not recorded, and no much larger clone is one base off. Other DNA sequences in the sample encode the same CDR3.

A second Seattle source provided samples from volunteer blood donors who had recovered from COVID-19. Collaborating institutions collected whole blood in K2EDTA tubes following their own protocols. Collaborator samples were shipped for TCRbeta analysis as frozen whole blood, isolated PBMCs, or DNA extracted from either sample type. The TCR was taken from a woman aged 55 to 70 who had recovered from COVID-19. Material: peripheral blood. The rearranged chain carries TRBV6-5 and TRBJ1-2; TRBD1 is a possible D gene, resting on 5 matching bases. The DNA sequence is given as TGTGCCAGCAGTTACTTGGGGCAGGGTGACTATGGCTACACCTTC. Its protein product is CASSYLGQGDYGYTF.